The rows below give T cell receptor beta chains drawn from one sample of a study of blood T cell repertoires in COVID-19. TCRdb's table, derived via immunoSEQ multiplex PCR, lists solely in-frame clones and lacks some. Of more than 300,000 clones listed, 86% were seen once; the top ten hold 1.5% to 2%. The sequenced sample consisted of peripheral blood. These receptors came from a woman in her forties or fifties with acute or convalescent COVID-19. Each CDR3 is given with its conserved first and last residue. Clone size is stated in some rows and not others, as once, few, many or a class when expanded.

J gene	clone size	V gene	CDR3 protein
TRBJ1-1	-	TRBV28	CASSGGIGAFF
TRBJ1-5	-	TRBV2	CASRGGQPQHF
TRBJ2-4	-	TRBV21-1	CASSTPDRLNIQYF
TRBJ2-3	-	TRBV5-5	CASSRAGTGTDTQYF
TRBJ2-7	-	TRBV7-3	CASSLTGREQYF
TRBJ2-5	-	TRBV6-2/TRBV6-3	CASSYWAVQETQYF
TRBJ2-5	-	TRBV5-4	CASSLAKAGGNEDF
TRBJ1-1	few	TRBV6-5	CASSYSFVVAEAFF
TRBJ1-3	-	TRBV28	CASSDSRTAGNTIYF
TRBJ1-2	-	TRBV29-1	CSAPDIRGYTF
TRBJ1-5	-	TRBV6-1	CASSERGNQPQHF
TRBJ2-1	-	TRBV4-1	CASSPEGTSGTEDLSYNEQFF
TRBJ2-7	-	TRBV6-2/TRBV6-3	CASSYRRGRALRYEQYF
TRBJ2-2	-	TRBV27	CASSFNRANTGELFF
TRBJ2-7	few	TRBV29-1	CSVGLGAYEQYF
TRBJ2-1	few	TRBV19	CASMSPAHNEQFF
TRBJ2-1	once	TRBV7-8	CASSLGPSGRGRPGNEQFF
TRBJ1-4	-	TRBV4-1	CASSQGDRGSANEKLFF
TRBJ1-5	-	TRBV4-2	CASSQEGGPGNQPQHF
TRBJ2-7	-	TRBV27	CASTRLAGGTYEQYF
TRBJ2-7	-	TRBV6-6	CASDTSGRAGSYEQYF
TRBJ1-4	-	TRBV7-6	CASSLRGGASNEKLFF
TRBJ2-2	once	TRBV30	CAWSVWGQGVGELFF
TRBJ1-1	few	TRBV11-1	CASSVTGNTEAFF
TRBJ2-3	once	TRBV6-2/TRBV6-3	CASSYVLDRRTDTQYF
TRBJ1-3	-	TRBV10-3	CAISPTGGLSGNTIYF
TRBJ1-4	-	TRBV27	CASSLSWGRTTNEKLFF
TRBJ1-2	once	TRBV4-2	CASSQDLSGGNYGYTF
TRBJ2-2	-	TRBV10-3	CAISDPPLNTGELFF
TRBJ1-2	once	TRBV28	CASRPTGFGYTF
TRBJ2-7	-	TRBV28	CASKSGTGGYEQYF
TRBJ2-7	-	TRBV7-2	CASNLPIKSGSSSYEQYF
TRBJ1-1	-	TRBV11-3	CASSFGTANTEAFF
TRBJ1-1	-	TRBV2	CASSEQGKGTEAFF
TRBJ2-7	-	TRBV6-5	CASSYDRYEQYF
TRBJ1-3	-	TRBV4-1	CASSQDGRSGNTIYF
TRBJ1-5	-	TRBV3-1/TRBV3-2	CASSPQGELRVKHF
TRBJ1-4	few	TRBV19	CASSATGATNEKLFF
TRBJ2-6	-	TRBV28	CASSVGEGRGSGANVLTF
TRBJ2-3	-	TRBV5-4	CASSLGLAQSTDTQYF